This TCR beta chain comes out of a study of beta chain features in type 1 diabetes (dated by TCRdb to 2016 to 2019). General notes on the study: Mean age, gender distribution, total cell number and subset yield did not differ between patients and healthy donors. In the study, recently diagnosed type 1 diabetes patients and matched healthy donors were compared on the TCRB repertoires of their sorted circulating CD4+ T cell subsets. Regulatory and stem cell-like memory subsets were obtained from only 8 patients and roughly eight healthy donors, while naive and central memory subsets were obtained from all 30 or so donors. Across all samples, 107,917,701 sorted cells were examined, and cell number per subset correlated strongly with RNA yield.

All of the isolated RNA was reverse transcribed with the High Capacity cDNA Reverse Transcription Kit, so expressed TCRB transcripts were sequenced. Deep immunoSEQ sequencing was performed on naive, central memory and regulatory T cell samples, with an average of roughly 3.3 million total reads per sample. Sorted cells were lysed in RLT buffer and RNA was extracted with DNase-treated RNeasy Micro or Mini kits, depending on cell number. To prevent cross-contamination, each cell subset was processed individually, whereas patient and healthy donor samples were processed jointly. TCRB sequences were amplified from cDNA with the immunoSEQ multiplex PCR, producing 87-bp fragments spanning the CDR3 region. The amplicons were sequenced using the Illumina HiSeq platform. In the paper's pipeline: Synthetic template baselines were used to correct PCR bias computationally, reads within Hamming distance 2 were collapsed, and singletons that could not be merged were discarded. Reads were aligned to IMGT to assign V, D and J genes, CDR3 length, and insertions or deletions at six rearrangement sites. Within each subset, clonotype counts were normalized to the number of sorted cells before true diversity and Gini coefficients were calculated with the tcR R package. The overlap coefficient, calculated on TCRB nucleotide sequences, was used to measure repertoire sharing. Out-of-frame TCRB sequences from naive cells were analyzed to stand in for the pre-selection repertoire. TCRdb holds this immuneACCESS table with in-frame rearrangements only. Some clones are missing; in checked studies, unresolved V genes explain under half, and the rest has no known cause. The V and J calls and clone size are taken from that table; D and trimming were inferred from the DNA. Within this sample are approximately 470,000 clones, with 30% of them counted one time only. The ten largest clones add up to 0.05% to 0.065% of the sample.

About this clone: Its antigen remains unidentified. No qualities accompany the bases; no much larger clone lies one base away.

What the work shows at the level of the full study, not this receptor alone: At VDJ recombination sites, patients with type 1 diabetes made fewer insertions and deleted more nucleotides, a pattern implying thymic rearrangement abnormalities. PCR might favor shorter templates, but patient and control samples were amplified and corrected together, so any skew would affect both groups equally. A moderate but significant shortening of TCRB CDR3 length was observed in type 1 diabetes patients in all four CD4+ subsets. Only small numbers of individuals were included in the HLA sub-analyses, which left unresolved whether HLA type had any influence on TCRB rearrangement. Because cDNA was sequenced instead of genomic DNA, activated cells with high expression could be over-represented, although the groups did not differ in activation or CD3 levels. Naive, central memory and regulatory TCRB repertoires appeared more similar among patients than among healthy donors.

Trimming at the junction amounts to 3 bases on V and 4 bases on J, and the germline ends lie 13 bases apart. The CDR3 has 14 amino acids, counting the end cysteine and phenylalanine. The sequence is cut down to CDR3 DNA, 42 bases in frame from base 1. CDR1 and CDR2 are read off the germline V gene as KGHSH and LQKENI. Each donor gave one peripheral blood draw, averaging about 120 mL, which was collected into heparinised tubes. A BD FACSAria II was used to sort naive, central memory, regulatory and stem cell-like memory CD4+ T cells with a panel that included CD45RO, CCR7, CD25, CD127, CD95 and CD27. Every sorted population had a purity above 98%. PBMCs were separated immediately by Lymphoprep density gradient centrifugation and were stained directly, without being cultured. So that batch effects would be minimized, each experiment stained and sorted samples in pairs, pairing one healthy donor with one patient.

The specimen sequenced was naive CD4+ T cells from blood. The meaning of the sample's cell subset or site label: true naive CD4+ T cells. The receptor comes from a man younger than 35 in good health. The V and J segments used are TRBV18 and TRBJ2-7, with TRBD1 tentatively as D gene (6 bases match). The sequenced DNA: TGTGCCAGCTCACCGTCCGGGACAATTTACGAGCAGTACTTC. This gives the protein CASSPSGTIYEQYF.